Sequencing of this TCR beta chain was carried out in a study of blood T cells in healthy people across ages. The study's findings and limits: Samples with more naive T cells showed higher observed beta diversity.

Donors were systemically healthy Caucasian individuals from Russia aged roughly 6 to 100 years. Staff drew 9 to 10 milliliters of peripheral blood from each donor. The total RNA that was extracted per sample amounted to at least 5 micrograms. This clonotype came up many times. Its antigen remains unknown. The CDR3 is 12 residues long. CDR1 is SGHVS, CDR2 FNYEAQ, per germline. Trimming removed 2 bases from V and 4 bases from J, with 5 bases in between. Using a J-beta primer mix together with a sample-barcoded 5' primer, a second PCR was run for roughly 6 to 12 cycles. TCRdb re-called the 5' RACE reads through MiXCR, storing one row per CDR3 protein. The table shows approximately 1.5 million distinct CDR3 sequences, with roughly two fifths occurring only once.

Sequencing was done on a sample of blood. The TCR comes from a woman between 18 and 30 years old in good health. The chain has TRBV7-6 and TRBJ2-5; D is unclear. CDR3 sequence (DNA): TGTGCCAGCAGCTTACACAGAGAGACCCAGTACTTC. This encodes CASSLHRETQYF. Full variable domain (outside the CDR3, taken from reference TRBV7-6 and TRBJ2-5): GAGVSQSPRYKVTKRGQDVALRCDPISGHVSLYWYRQALGQGPEFLTYFNYEAQQDKSGLPNDRFSAERPEGSISTLTIQRTEQRDSAMYRCASSLHRETQYFGPGTRLLVL.